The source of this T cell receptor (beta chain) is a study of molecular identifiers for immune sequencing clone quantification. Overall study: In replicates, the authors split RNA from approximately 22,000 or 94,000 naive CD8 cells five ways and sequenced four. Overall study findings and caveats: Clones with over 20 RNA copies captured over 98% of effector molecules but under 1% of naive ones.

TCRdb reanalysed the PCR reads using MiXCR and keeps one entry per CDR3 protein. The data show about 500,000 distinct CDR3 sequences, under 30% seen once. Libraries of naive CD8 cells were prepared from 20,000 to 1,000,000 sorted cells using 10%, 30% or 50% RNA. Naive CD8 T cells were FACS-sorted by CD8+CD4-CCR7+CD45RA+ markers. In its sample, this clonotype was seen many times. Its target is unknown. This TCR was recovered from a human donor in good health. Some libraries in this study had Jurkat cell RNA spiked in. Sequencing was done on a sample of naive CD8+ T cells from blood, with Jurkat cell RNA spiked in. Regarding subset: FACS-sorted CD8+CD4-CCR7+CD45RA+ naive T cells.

The CDR3 region is CASSLDKGTEAFF. Written as DNA, the CDR3 is TGTGCCAGCAGTTTAGACAAGGGCACTGAAGCTTTCTTT. The chain employs TRBV12-3 or TRBV12-4 and TRBJ1-1; D unclear. The CDR3 spans 13 residues. Trimming left V 1 base short and J 4 bases short, with 7 bases between.